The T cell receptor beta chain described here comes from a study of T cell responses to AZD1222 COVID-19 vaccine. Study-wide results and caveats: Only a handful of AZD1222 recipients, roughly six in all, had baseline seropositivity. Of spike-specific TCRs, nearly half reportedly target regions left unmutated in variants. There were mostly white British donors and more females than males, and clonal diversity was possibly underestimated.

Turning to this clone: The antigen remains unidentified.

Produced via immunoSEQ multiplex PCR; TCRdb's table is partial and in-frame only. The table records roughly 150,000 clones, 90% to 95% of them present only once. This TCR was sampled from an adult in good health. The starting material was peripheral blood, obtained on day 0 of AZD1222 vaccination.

CDR3 nucleotide sequence: TGTGCCAGCAGTCCCTACAGGGGGCTAACAGGGGCCAACGTCCTGACTTTC. Its protein product is CASSPYRGLTGANVLTF. This rearrangement joins TRBV27 to TRBJ2-6; 9 positions match TRBD1. The CDR3 spans 17 residues. J gave up 4 bases and V 5 bases, and 9 bases lay outside the gene matches. The germline V gene has CDR1 MNHEY and CDR2 SMNVEV (reference sequence).